A single sample is the source of the 29 T cell receptor beta chains below, sequenced in a study of T cell responses to AZD1222 COVID-19 vaccine. Sequencing used immunoSEQ multiplex PCR; TCRdb keeps in-frame clones, though not all of them. This table has some 100,000 clones, around 83% appearing once. The sample here was peripheral blood, taken 28 days after the second AZD1222 dose. The source is an adult who received the AZD1222 COVID-19 vaccine.

This sequence joins TRBV5-5 and TRBJ2-2, with D unresolved. In germline, CDR1 is SGHKS, CDR2 YYEKEE (reference sequence). CDR3 length: 16 amino acids. V shed 0 bases and J shed 3 bases, with 12 bases lying between them. CDR3 residues: CASSLVASSYTGELFF. Here the CDR3 DNA reads TGTGCCAGCAGCTTGGTGGCCAGTTCATACACCGGGGAGCTGTTTTTT.

This sequence joins TRBV5-1 and TRBJ1-2, with 7 bases identical to TRBD1. CDR3 length equals 14 residues. Looked up from germline, CDR1 is SGHRS and CDR2 is YFSETQ. Losses at the gene ends were 10 bases for V and 4 bases for J; bases not matched to a gene: 13. The CDR3 DNA reads as TGCGCCTCCCGGGACAGAACAACAACCTATGGCTACACCTTC. This codes for CASRDRTTTYGYTF.

The chain recombines TRBV14 with TRBJ1-2; the D gene is possibly TRBD1 (5 bases). Germline-derived CDR1 and CDR2 are SGHDN and FVKESK. The length of the CDR3 is 17 residues. The V and J ends lost 1 base and 2 bases respectively, with 17 bases between them. In nucleotides, the CDR3 is TGTGCCAGCAGCCAAGTAGAGGGGTTAATGGAAAACTATGGCTACACCTTC. It is translated as CASSQVEGLMENYGYTF.

The chain carries TRBV27 and TRBJ1-5; D unresolved. The V end lost 3 bases, the J end lost 2 bases, and 8 bases lay between the germline ends. This CDR3 is built from 14 residues. In germline, CDR1 is MNHEY, CDR2 SMNVEV (reference sequence). CDR3 coding DNA: TGTGCCAGCAGTTTGCTAGGACGCAATCAGCCCCAGCATTTT. This gives the protein CASSLLGRNQPQHF.

This chain links TRBV9 with TRBJ1-5; 8 nucleotides match TRBD1. Unmatched junction bases numbered 1, after V lost 0 bases and J lost 2 bases. From germline, CDR1 is SGDLS and CDR2 YYNGEE. The CDR3 has 15 residues. The CDR3 loop reads CASSVGGQGNQPQHF. Here the CDR3 DNA reads TGTGCCAGCAGCGTAGGGGGACAGGGCAATCAGCCCCAGCATTTT.

The rearrangement uses TRBV11-3 and TRBJ2-1, with D hard to call. Germline assignment: CDR1 SGHNT and CDR2 YENEEA. The CDR3 totals 17 residues. V was clipped by 0 bases and J by 5 bases, with 17 bases between them. The CDR3 bases are TGTGCCAGCAGCTTAGAAGGTCGGGTATTAAGCGACAATGAGCAGTTCTTC. This sequence encodes CASSLEGRVLSDNEQFF.

The rearrangement links TRBV3-1 (or the pseudogene TRBV3-2) to TRBJ2-3; D not certain. Germline V gene sequence: CDR1 LGHDT, CDR2 YNNKEL (reference sequence). With 4 bases removed from V and 4 bases from J, the gap between germline ends came to 18 bases. This CDR3 has 16 amino acids. The CDR3 DNA reads as TGTGCCAGCAGCCCCTGGGTCGGTAGTGGAGCAGATACGCAGTATTTT. Translating it yields CASSPWVGSGADTQYF.

This sequence joins TRBV10-2 and TRBJ1-1; maybe TRBD1 (5 bases). The CDR3 consists of 13 residues. The germline V gene has CDR1 WSHSY and CDR2 SAAADI. Trimming took 4 bases from V and 1 from J, leaving 7 bases between them. The CDR3 DNA reads TGCGCCAGCAGTGCCCAGGGGAACACTGAAGCTTTCTTT. Amino acid sequence: CASSAQGNTEAFF.

In its sample, this clone was seen once. CDR3 nucleotide sequence: TGTGCCAGCAGACCACAGGGGCGCCGGAGGTCCAACTATGGCTACACCTTC. This gives the protein CASRPQGRRRSNYGYTF. The chain joins TRBV21-1 to TRBJ1-2; the table's TRBD1 call for D was not verified on the DNA. TRBV21-1 is a listed pseudogene. The CDR3 runs 17 residues.

This clone has just one count. This chain links TRBV10-3 with TRBJ2-4, with D maybe TRBD2 (6 bases). V was clipped by 1 base and J by 6 bases, with 16 bases between them. This CDR3 is 16 amino acids long. CDR1 is ENHRY and CDR2 is SYGVKD in the germline V gene. The CDR3 sequence is CAISEFPDMGGNIQYF. CDR3 coding DNA: TGTGCCATCAGTGAGTTCCCAGACATGGGGGGAAACATTCAGTACTTC.

DNA of the CDR3: TGTGCCAGCAGCTTTGGGTGGCAGCGTGCACAAGATACGCAGTATTTT. Translated, it gives CASSFGWQRAQDTQYF. V is TRBV7-2 and J is TRBJ2-3, with D hard to call. The germline V gene has CDR1 SGHTA and CDR2 FQGNSA. The CDR3 extends over 16 amino acids. The V end lost 3 bases, the J end lost 5 bases, and 18 bases lay between the germline ends.

This chain uses TRBV6-5 with TRBJ1-4; D is possibly TRBD1 (6 bases). V was cut by 0 bases and J by 7 bases, with 12 bases left in between. CDR3 size: 15 residues. Germline V gene data show CDR1 as MNHEY and CDR2 as SVGAGI. This CDR3 is CASSYSGQGSEKLFF. The CDR3 region has the DNA TGTGCCAGCAGTTACTCGGGGCAGGGGTCTGAAAAACTGTTTTTT.

The table lists this clone with a count of one. J is TRBJ1-1 and V is TRBV29-1, with TRBD1 as a possible D gene (6 bases). V was shortened by 4 bases and J by 7 bases, with 16 bases between the two germline ends. The CDR3 contains 13 residues. Germline values: CDR1 SQVTM, CDR2 ANQGSEA. The CDR3 coding sequence is TGCAGCGTTGCCCGGGACACTTCTTATGAAGCTTTCTTT. It translates to CSVARDTSYEAFF.

This clone was found once. The J gene is TRBJ2-7, the V gene TRBV20-1; D ambiguous. The CDR3 runs 11 residues. Trimming took 5 bases from V and 4 from J, leaving 9 bases between them. Germline V gives CDR1 DFQATT, CDR2 SNEGSKA (reference sequence). Here the CDR3 reads CSAYVVYEQYF. In DNA, the CDR3 is TGCAGTGCTTACGTAGTGTACGAGCAGTACTTC.

This clone was counted a few times. The germline gene is not matched at one end of the junction; a read error may be the cause. The chain links TRBV3-1 (or the pseudogene TRBV3-2) to TRBJ2-7; the match to TRBD2 covers 12 bases. This CDR3 comprises 14 residues. Germline values: CDR1 LGHDT, CDR2 YNNKEL (reference sequence). This CDR3 reads CASSQDRTSGIPHF. CDR3 sequence (DNA): TGTGCCAGCAGCCAAGATCGGACTAGCGGGATACCTCACTTC.

CDR3 residues: CASRYEQGFGELFF. The CDR3 nucleotides read TGCGCCAGCAGATACGAACAGGGGTTCGGGGAGCTGTTTTTT. The chain links TRBV5-1 to TRBJ2-2, with 7 bases lining up with TRBD1. Germline CDR1 reads SGHRS; CDR2 reads YFSETQ. The ends lost 5 bases at V and 7 bases at J; junction bases unmatched: 8. This CDR3 spans 14 amino acids.

In DNA, the CDR3 is TGTGCCATCAGTGGCCTCCAGGCTCCTAACAATGAGCAGTTCTTC. Residues: CAISGLQAPNNEQFF. V and J are TRBV10-3 and TRBJ2-1; D is uncertain. The CDR3 contains 15 residues. The V end lost 4 bases, the J end lost 5 bases, and 15 bases lay between the germline ends. The germline CDR1 and CDR2 sequences are ENHRY and SYGVKD.

V usage is TRBV3-1 (or the pseudogene TRBV3-2) and J usage is TRBJ2-7, with 8 bases identical to TRBD1. This CDR3 has 17 amino acids. The germline V gene has CDR1 LGHDT and CDR2 YNNKEL (reference sequence). Losses at the gene ends were 2 bases for V and 1 base for J; bases not matched to a gene: 10. As DNA, the CDR3 is TGTGCCAGCAGCCAATCCTTTGGGACAGGACGTTCCTACGAGCAGTACTTC. Protein sequence: CASSQSFGTGRSYEQYF.

V gene TRBV19 combines with J gene TRBJ2-7; the D gene is possibly TRBD1 (5 bases). The CDR3 loop spans 13 amino acids. Trimming shortened V by 9 bases and J by 5 bases, and 17 bases separated the two germline ends. Germline V lookup: CDR1 LNHDA, CDR2 SQIVND (reference sequence). CDR3 coding DNA: TGTGCCAGCGCCAGGGTTCGTCAGGACGAGCAGTACTTC. Encoded protein: CASARVRQDEQYF.

Points on this clone: In the same sample, other DNA sequences code for this CDR3. The chain links TRBV7-2 to TRBJ2-7, with D hard to call. This CDR3 region has 14 residues. V was clipped by 2 bases and J by 2 bases, with 10 bases between them. The germline V gene has CDR1 SGHTA and CDR2 FQGNSA. The CDR3 loop reads CASSLTDVAYEQYF. In DNA, the CDR3 is TGTGCCAGCAGCTTAACCGACGTAGCCTACGAGCAGTACTTC.

The CDR3 reads CAIGGTDTQYF. CDR3 DNA: TGTGCCATCGGGGGGACAGATACGCAGTATTTT. V gene TRBV10-3 combines with J gene TRBJ2-3; a weak D match, TRBD2 (6 bases). Germline assignment: CDR1 ENHRY and CDR2 SYGVKD. V was pared by 8 bases and J by 3 bases, with 6 bases between. This CDR3 spans 11 amino acids.

The rearrangement joins TRBV2 to TRBJ2-7; D is tentatively TRBD1 or TRBD2 (5 bases each). V lost 7 bases to trimming and J lost 7 bases, with 20 bases between them. Looked up from germline, CDR1 is SNHLY and CDR2 is FYNNEI. This CDR3 spans 14 amino acids. For the CDR3, the DNA is TGTGCCAGCACCCGGGACCGCGGTACGGGTGAGCAGTACTTC. Translation gives CASTRDRGTGEQYF.

The chain carries TRBV27 and TRBJ1-6; D is ambiguous. V was shortened by 4 bases and J by 8 bases, with 6 bases between the two germline ends. Germline V gene lookup returns CDR1 MNHEY and CDR2 SMNVEV (reference sequence). This CDR3 region has 12 residues. The chain's CDR3 is CASSSPYSPLHF. Written as DNA, the CDR3 is TGTGCCAGCAGTTCCCCTTATTCACCCCTCCACTTT.

The genes are TRBV2 and TRBJ2-3; 8 nucleotides match TRBD2. Germline lookup yields CDR1 SNHLY and CDR2 FYNNEI. The CDR3 consists of 14 residues. The junction had 5 bases not matched to a gene; V was cut back by 6 bases and J by 3 bases. The CDR3 region is CASRLGGGTDTQYF. As DNA, the CDR3 is TGTGCCAGCAGATTGGGCGGGGGGACAGATACGCAGTATTTT. Drawing the rest from reference TRBV2 and TRBJ2-3, the complete variable domain is EPEVTQTPSHQVTQMGQEVILRCVPISNHLYFYWYRQILGQKVEFLVSFYNNEISEKSEIFDDQFSVERPDGSNFTLKIRSTKLEDSAMYFCASRLGGGTDTQYFGPGTRLTVL.

The chain recombines TRBV19 with TRBJ1-2; 10 nucleotides match TRBD1. V trimming: 3 bases; J trimming: 6 bases; junction bases outside the gene matches: 16. Germline assignment: CDR1 LNHDA and CDR2 SQIVND (reference sequence). The CDR3 consists of 18 residues. CDR3 amino acids: CASSILWLRTGGLDGYTF. DNA of the CDR3: TGTGCCAGTAGTATCCTGTGGCTTCGGACAGGGGGGCTAGATGGCTACACCTTC.

The chain employs TRBV5-8 and TRBJ2-2; 9 nucleotides agree with TRBD2. The CDR3 is 15 residues long. From germline, CDR1 is SGHTS and CDR2 YDEGEE. The V and J ends lost 0 bases and 5 bases, in that order; junction bases with no gene match: 2. CDR3 in DNA: TGTGCCAGCAGCTTGGATCTAGCGGGAACCGGGGAGCTGTTTTTT. Its translation is CASSLDLAGTGELFF.

This clone was counted a few times. The V call is TRBV3-1 (or the pseudogene TRBV3-2), the J call TRBJ1-1; perhaps TRBD1 as D (6 bases). V lost 5 bases and J lost 2, with 12 bases in between. This CDR3 region has 14 residues. CDR1 LGHDT and CDR2 YNNKEL come from the germline V gene (reference sequence). The CDR3 region has the DNA TGTGCCAGCAGCTACAGGGCAAGTAACACTGAAGCTTTCTTT. Protein sequence: CASSYRASNTEAFF.

This clone was seen once. The chain links TRBV10-3 to TRBJ1-5; no clear D gene. This CDR3 region has 14 residues. Trimming stripped 2 bases from V and 1 base from J, with 6 bases between. The germline CDR1 and CDR2 sequences are ENHRY and SYGVKD. For the CDR3, the DNA is TGTGCCATCAGTGAGGCAGCAAGCAATCAGCCCCAGCATTTT. It codes for CAISEAASNQPQHF.

The chain employs TRBV4-1 and TRBJ1-4, with a tentative D call TRBD1 (5 bases). Per germline, CDR1 MGHRA and CDR2 YSYEKL. The CDR3 has 15 residues. V dropped 1 base and J dropped 9 bases, with 15 bases sitting between them. The CDR3 reads CASSQAPGGDKKLFF. The CDR3 DNA sequence: TGCGCCAGCAGCCAAGCGCCCGGGGGAGATAAAAAACTGTTTTTT.